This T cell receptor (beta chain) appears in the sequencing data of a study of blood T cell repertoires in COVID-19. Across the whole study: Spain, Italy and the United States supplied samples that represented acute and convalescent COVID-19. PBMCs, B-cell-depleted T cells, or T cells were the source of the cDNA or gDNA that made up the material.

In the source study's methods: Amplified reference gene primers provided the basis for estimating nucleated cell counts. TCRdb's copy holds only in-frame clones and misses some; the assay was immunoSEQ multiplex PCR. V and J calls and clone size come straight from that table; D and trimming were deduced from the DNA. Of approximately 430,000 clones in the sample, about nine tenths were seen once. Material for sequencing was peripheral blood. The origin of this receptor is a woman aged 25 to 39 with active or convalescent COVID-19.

The CDR3 region has the DNA TGTGCCAGCAGCCAAGTCGGGAAGCTAAATGGTGAGCAGTTCTTC. Protein product: CASSQVGKLNGEQFF. The chain employs TRBV14 and TRBJ2-1; a possible D gene is TRBD2 (5 bases). The length of the CDR3 is 15 residues. Germline values: CDR1 SGHDN, CDR2 FVKESK. V was trimmed by 1 base and J by 9 bases, leaving 16 bases between them.